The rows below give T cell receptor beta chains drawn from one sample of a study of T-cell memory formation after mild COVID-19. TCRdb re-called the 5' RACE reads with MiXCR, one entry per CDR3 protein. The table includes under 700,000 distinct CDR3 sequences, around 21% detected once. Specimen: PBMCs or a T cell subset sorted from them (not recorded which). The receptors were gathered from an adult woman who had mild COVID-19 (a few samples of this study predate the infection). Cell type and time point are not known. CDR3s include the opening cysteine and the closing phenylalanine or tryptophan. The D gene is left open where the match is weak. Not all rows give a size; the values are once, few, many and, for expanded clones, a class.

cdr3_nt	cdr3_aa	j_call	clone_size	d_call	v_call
TGCAGTGCTAGAGATCGAGCGGGAGAGACCCAGTACTTC	CSARDRAGETQYF	TRBJ2-5	-	-	TRBV20-1
TGTGCCAGCAGCCCCTGGGGAGACAGAGAGAACACTGAAGCTTTCTTT	CASSPWGDRENTEAFF	TRBJ1-1	-	-	TRBV28
TGCGCCAGCAGCTTGGATCGAGTGGGCAGGGGGTACATTCAGTACTTC	CASSLDRVGRGYIQYF	TRBJ2-4	few	TRBD1	TRBV5-1
TGCAGTGCTGTAGGCCCGGGGGGAGGCTACACCTTC	CSAVGPGGGYTF	TRBJ1-2	-	-	TRBV20-1
TGCGCCAGCAGCTTGGGGACTAGCACAGATACGCAGTATTTT	CASSLGTSTDTQYF	TRBJ2-3	many	-	TRBV5-1
TGTGCCAGCAGCTTGGTGGGAGTAGCTGGAAACACCATATATTTT	CASSLVGVAGNTIYF	TRBJ1-3	-	-	TRBV5-5
TGTGCCAGCAGTTTCGGCTCTGGGGCCAACGTCCTGACTTTC	CASSFGSGANVLTF	TRBJ2-6	many	-	TRBV12-3/TRBV12-4
TGTGCCAGCAGCTTGGAGACAGGGATGGGAAACATTCAGTACTTC	CASSLETGMGNIQYF	TRBJ2-4	many	TRBD1	TRBV5-5
TGTGCCAGCAGTTCGGACAGTAGGCAGCCCCAGCATTTT	CASSSDSRQPQHF	TRBJ1-5	few	-	TRBV27
TGTGCCAGCAGTCGGGCGGGAGGCCCCAGCTCCTACAATGAGCAGTTCTTC	CASSRAGGPSSYNEQFF	TRBJ2-1	few	TRBD2	TRBV6-5
TGTGCCAGCAGCCGTTGGGGAGAGACCCAGTACTTC	CASSRWGETQYF	TRBJ2-5	many	-	TRBV7-9
TGTGCCAGCAGCCGGGACAGTTCGTGGGAGCAGTACTTC	CASSRDSSWEQYF	TRBJ2-7	-	TRBD1	TRBV12-3/TRBV12-4
TGCGCCAGCAGCCTCGGACGGGAGAGCTCCTACGAGCAGTACTTC	CASSLGRESSYEQYF	TRBJ2-7	few	-	TRBV5-1
TGTGCCAGCCCTGACAGACGGGCCTTGAACACTGAAGCTTTCTTT	CASPDRRALNTEAFF	TRBJ1-1	-	-	TRBV11-2
TGTGCCAGCTCAGCACGGAACCGAGAGACCCAGTACTTC	CASSARNRETQYF	TRBJ2-5	few	-	TRBV18
TGTGCCAGCAGTTTAACAGGGCGCGGCTACACCTTC	CASSLTGRGYTF	TRBJ1-2	-	-	TRBV12-3/TRBV12-4
TGCGCCAGCAGCCAGGGGCCCGGGACGGAGTTCGCCGATGAGCAGTTCTTC	CASSQGPGTEFADEQFF	TRBJ2-1	few	-	TRBV4-3
TGTGCCACCAGTGATTTCGGACCGGGAGAGACCCAGTACTTC	CATSDFGPGETQYF	TRBJ2-5	few	-	TRBV24-1
TGTGCCACCAGTGCTTCGACAGGGGGCTTCAATCAGCCCCAGCATTTT	CATSASTGGFNQPQHF	TRBJ1-5	-	TRBD1	TRBV24-1
TGTGCCAGCAGTTACACAAAACACAATGAGCAGTTCTTC	CASSYTKHNEQFF	TRBJ2-1	-	-	TRBV6-5
TGTGCCAGCAGCCAACCCGGGGTGGCGGATCAGCCCCAGCATTTT	CASSQPGVADQPQHF	TRBJ1-5	few	-	TRBV4-2
TGTGCCAGCAGCTGGTTTAATGAAAAACTGTTTTTT	CASSWFNEKLFF	TRBJ1-4	many	-	TRBV7-9
TGTGCCAGCAGGGCCGGGACCAATAGCAATCAGCCCCAGCATTTT	CASRAGTNSNQPQHF	TRBJ1-5	-	-	TRBV2
TGTGCCAGCAGTCGACAGGGAAATTTTGAAGGCTACACCTTC	CASSRQGNFEGYTF	TRBJ1-2	-	TRBD1	TRBV6-5
TGCGCCAGCAGCTTCCGGGGAGAAACTGAAGCTTTCTTT	CASSFRGETEAFF	TRBJ1-1	few	-	TRBV5-1
TGTGCCAGCAGCGCGACACGGGCGGGATCCACAGATACGCAGTATTTT	CASSATRAGSTDTQYF	TRBJ2-3	-	-	TRBV7-9
TGTGCCAGCAGCGTAGGAGGGGGACAAGCATACGAGCAGTACTTC	CASSVGGGQAYEQYF	TRBJ2-7	-	-	TRBV9